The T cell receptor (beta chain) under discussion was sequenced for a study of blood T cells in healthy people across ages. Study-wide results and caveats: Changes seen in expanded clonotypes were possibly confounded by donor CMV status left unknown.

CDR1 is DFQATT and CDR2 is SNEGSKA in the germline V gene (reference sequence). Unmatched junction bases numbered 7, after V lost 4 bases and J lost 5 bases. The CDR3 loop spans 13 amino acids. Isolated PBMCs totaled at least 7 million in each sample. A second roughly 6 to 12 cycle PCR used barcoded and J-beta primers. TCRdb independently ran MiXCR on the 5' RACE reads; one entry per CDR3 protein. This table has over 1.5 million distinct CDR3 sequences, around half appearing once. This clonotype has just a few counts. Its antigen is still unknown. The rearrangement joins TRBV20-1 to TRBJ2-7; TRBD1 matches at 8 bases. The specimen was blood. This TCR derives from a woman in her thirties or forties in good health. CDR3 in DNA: TGCAGTGCTATCAGGGGGCTCTTCGACGAGCAGTACTTC. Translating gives CSAIRGLFDEQYF.